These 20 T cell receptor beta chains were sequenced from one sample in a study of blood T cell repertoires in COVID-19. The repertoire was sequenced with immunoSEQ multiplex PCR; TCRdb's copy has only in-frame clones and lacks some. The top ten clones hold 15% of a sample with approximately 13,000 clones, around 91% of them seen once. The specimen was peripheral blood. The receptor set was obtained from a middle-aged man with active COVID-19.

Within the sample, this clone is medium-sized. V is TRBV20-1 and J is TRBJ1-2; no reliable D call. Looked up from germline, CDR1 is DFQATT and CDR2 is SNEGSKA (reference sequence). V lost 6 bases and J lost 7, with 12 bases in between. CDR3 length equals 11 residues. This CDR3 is CSASSASGYTF. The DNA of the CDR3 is TGCAGTGCCTCATCAGCTAGTGGCTACACCTTC.

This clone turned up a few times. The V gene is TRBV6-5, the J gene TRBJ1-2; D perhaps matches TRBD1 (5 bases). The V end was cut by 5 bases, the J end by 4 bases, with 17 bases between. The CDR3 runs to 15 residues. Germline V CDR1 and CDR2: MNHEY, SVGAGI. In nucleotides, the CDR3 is TGTGCCAGCAGTCACGGGGCCGGGAGCAGCTATGGCTACACCTTC. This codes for CASSHGAGSSYGYTF.

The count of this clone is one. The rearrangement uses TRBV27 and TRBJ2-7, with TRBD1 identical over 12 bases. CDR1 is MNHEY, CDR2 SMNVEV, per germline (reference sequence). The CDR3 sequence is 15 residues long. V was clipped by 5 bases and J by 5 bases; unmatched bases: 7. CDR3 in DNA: TGTGCCAGCAGTCTCGGGACAGGGGGCTACAACGAGCAGTACTTC. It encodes CASSLGTGGYNEQYF.

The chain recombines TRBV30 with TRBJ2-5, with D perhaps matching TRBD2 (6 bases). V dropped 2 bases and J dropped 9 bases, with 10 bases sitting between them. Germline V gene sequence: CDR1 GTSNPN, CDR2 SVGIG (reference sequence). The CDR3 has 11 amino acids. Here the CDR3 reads CAWSTRDSQYF. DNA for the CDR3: TGTGCCTGGAGTACTCGGGACTCCCAGTACTTC.

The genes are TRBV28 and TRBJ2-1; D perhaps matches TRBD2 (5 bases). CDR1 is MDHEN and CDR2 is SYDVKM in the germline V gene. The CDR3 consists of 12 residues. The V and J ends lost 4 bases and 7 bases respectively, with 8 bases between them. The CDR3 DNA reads TGTGCCAGCAGTTGGACTCGAAATGAGCAGTTCTTC. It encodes CASSWTRNEQFF.

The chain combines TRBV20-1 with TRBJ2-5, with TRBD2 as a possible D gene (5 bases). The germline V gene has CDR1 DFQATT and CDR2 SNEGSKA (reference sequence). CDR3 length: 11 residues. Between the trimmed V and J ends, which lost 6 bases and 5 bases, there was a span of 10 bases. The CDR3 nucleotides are TGCAGTGCCCAGAGAGGGGAGACCCAGTACTTC. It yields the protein CSAQRGETQYF.

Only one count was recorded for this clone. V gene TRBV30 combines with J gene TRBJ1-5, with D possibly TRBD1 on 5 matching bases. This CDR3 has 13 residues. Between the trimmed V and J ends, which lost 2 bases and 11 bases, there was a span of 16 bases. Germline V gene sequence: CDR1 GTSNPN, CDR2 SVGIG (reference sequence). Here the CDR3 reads CAWSPRGSRTQHF. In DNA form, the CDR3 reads TGTGCCTGGAGTCCTAGGGGAAGTAGGACCCAGCATTTT.

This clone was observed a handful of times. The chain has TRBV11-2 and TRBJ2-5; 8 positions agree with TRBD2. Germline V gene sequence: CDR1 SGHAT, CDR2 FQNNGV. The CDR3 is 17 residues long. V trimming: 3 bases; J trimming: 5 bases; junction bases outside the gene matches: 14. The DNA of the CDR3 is TGTGCCAGCAGCTTCGGGGTGGACAGCGGGAGACTTGAGACCCAGTACTTC. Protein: CASSFGVDSGRLETQYF.

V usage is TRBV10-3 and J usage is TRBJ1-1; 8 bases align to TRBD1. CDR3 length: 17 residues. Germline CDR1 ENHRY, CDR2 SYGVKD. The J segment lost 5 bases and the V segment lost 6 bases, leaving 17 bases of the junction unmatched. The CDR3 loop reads CAISTTSGQGGGTEAFF. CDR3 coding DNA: TGTGCCATCAGCACCACGTCCGGACAGGGAGGGGGGACTGAAGCTTTCTTT.

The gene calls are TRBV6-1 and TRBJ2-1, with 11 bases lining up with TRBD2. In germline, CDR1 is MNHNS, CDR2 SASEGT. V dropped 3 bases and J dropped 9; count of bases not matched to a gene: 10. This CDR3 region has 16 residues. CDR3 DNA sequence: TGTGCCAGCAGTGAGATGGTAGCGGGAGGGCGGAGTGAGCAGTTCTTC. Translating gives CASSEMVAGGRSEQFF.

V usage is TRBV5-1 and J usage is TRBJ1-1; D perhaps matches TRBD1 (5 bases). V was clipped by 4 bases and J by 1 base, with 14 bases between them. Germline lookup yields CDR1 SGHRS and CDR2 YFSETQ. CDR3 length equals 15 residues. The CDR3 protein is CASSPAEGRNTEAFF. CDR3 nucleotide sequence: TGCGCCAGCAGCCCCGCGGAGGGGAGGAACACTGAAGCTTTCTTT.

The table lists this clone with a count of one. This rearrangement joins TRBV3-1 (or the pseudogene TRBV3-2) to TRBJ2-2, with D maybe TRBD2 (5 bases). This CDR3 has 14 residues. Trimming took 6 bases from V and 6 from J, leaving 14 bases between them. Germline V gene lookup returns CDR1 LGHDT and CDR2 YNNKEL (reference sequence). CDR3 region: CASRGDGDPGELFF. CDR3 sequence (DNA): TGTGCCAGCAGGGGAGACGGAGATCCCGGGGAGCTGTTTTTT.

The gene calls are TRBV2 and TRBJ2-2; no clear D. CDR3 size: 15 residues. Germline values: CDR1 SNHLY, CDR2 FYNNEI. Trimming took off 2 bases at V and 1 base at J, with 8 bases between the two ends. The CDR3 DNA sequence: TGTGCCAGCAGTGAATCGGCGGTGAACACCGGGGAGCTGTTTTTT. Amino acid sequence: CASSESAVNTGELFF.

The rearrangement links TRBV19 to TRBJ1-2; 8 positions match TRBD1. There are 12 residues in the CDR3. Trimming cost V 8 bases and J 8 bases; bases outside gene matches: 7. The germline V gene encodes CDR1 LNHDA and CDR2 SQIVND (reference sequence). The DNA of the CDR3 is TGTGCCAGTCTCGACAGGGGTAACGGCTACACCTTC. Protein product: CASLDRGNGYTF.

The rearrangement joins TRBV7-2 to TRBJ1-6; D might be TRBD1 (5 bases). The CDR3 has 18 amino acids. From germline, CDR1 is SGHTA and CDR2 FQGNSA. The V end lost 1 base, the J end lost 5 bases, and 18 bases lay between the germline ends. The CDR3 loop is CASSLVFSPGSDNSPLHF. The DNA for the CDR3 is TGTGCCAGCAGCTTAGTTTTTTCGCCAGGGTCAGATAATTCACCCCTCCACTTT.

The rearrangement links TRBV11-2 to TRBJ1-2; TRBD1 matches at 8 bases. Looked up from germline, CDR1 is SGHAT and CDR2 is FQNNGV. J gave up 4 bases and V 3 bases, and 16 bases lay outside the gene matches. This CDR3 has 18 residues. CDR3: CASSFSTRDRGWGYGYTF. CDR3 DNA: TGTGCCAGCAGCTTTTCGACCCGAGACAGGGGATGGGGCTATGGCTACACCTTC. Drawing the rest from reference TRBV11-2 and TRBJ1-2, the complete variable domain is EAGVAQSPRYKIIEKRQSVAFWCNPISGHATLYWYQQILGQGPKLLIQFQNNGVVDDSQLPKDRFSAERLKGVDSTLKIQPAKLEDSAVYLCASSFSTRDRGWGYGYTFGSGTRLTVV.

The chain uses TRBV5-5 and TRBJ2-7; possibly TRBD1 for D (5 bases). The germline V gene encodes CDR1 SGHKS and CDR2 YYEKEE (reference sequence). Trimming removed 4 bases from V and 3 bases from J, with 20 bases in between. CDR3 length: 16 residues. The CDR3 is CASSIDSVGSFYEQYF. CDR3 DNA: TGTGCCAGCAGCATCGACAGCGTGGGTTCGTTCTACGAGCAGTACTTC. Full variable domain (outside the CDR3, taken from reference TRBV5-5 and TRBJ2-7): DAGVTQSPTHLIKTRGQQVTLRCSPISGHKSVSWYQQVLGQGPQFIFQYYEKEERGRGNFPDRFSARQFPNYSSELNVNALLLGDSALYLCASSIDSVGSFYEQYFGPGTRLTVT.

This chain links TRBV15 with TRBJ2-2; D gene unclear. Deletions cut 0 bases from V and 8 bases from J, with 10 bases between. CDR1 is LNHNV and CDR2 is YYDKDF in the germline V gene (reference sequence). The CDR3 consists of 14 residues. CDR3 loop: CATSRDSDVGELFF. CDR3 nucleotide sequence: TGTGCCACCAGCAGAGATAGTGATGTGGGGGAGCTGTTTTTT.

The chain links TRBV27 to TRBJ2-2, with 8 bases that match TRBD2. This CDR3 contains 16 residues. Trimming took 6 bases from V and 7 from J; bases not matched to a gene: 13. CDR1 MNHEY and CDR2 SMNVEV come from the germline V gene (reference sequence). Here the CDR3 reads CASSPPGGGRGGELFF. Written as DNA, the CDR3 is TGTGCCAGCAGCCCCCCCGGGGGGGGGCGGGGCGGGGAGCTGTTTTTT.

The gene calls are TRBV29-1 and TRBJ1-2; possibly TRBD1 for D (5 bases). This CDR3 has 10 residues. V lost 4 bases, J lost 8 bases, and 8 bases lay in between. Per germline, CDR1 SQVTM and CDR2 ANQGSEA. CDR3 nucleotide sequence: TGCAGCGTTGTACAGGACGGCTACACCTTC. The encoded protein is CSVVQDGYTF.